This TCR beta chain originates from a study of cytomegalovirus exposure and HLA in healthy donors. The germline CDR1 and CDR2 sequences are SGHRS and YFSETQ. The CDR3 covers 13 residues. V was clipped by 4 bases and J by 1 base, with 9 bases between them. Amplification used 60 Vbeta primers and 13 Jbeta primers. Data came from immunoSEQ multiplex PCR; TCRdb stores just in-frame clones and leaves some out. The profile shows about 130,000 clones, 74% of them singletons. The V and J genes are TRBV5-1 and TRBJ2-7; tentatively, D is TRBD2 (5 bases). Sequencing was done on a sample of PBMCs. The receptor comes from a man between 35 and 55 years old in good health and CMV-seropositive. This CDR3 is CASSRGSSYEQYF. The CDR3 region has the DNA TGCGCCAGCAGCCGCGGGTCTTCCTACGAGCAGTACTTC.